These 9 T cell receptor beta chains were sequenced from one sample in a study of T cell changes during pregnancy in multiple sclerosis. TCRdb keeps only in-frame clones here, not all; method: immunoSEQ multiplex PCR. The sample includes approximately 66,000 clones, roughly 92% of them seen just once. This sample comprised peripheral blood, obtained in the third trimester of pregnancy. These receptors came from a female donor in good health, enrolled as a control in a pregnancy study.

The CDR3 DNA follows: TGTGCCAGCAGCTTAGCGTCCCGCGGCAATGAGCAGTTCTTC. This codes for CASSLASRGNEQFF. The chain couples TRBV7-2 to TRBJ2-1, with unresolved D. CDR1 and CDR2 from the germline V gene are SGHTA and FQGNSA. Trimming took off 0 bases at V and 6 bases at J, with 9 bases between the two ends. The CDR3 totals 14 residues.

The chain is built from TRBV4-1 and TRBJ1-6; the D gene is possibly TRBD1 (5 bases). Trimming shortened V by 1 base and J by 8 bases, and 15 bases separated the two germline ends. Germline loops: CDR1 MGHRA, CDR2 YSYEKL. The CDR3 length is 16 residues. The CDR3 is CASSQAGGVSDSPLHF. The CDR3 DNA reads as TGCGCCAGCAGCCAAGCAGGAGGGGTATCGGATTCACCCCTCCACTTT.

V is TRBV6-4 and J is TRBJ2-3, with 10 nucleotides matching TRBD2. The CDR3 length is 15 residues. CDR1 is MRHNA, CDR2 SNTAGT, per germline. V trimming: 2 bases; J trimming: 5 bases; junction bases outside the gene matches: 4. The CDR3 DNA follows: TGTGCCAGCAGTGACGCTAGCGGGGGATTAGATACGCAGTATTTT. Its protein product is CASSDASGGLDTQYF.

This clone was found many times. The chain recombines TRBV28 with TRBJ1-1; D is unclear. Germline V CDR1 and CDR2: MDHEN, SYDVKM. Trimming took off 4 bases at V and 6 bases at J, with 6 bases between the two ends. The CDR3 consists of 11 residues. The CDR3 loop reads CASSSVSEAFF. As DNA, the CDR3 is TGTGCCAGCAGTTCTGTGTCTGAAGCTTTCTTT.

The chain couples TRBV19 to TRBJ2-1; the D gene is possibly TRBD1 (5 bases). V was clipped by 8 bases and J by 2 bases, with 16 bases between them. This CDR3 is built from 15 residues. Looked up from germline, CDR1 is LNHDA and CDR2 is SQIVND (reference sequence). CDR3 sequence reads: CASSYRLVAYNEQFF. The CDR3 DNA is TGTGCCAGTTCCTACAGGTTAGTCGCCTACAATGAGCAGTTCTTC.

V is TRBV2 and J is TRBJ2-1, with D perhaps TRBD2 (5 bases). Trimming removed 3 bases from V and 13 bases from J, with 16 bases in between. This CDR3 is 13 amino acids long. Germline values: CDR1 SNHLY, CDR2 FYNNEI. The CDR3 DNA sequence: TGTGCCAGCAGTGATCGAGAGCGGAGCCGACAGTTCTTC. It is translated as CASSDRERSRQFF.

The chain combines TRBV6-6 with TRBJ1-2, with 7 nucleotides matching TRBD1. Germline CDR1 is MNHNY and CDR2 is SVGAGI (reference sequence). CDR3 size: 15 residues. The trim removed 2 bases at V and 6 bases at J, leaving 9 bases unmatched. The CDR3 bases are TGTGCCAGCAGTTACCCCCCCGGACAGGCAGATGGCTACACCTTC. It yields the protein CASSYPPGQADGYTF.

The J gene is TRBJ2-5, the V gene TRBV6-5; 8 bases are a match to TRBD1. The trim removed 3 bases at V and 5 bases at J, leaving 8 bases unmatched. Germline-derived CDR1 and CDR2 are MNHEY and SVGAGI. The CDR3 is made up of 15 amino acids. CDR3 residues: CASSYSPRGRETQYF. In DNA, the CDR3 is TGTGCCAGCAGTTATTCCCCCAGGGGGCGCGAGACCCAGTACTTC.

J is TRBJ2-5 and V is TRBV20-1; no clear D. V lost 3 bases, J lost 5 bases, and 7 bases lay in between. This CDR3 is 11 amino acids long. CDR1 and CDR2 (germline): DFQATT, SNEGSKA (reference sequence). The CDR3 here is CSARAWETQYF. The CDR3 DNA is TGCAGTGCTAGGGCCTGGGAGACCCAGTACTTC.